These T cell receptor beta chains were read from a single sample in a study of T cell clones after liver transplantation. Sequencing used immunoSEQ multiplex PCR; TCRdb keeps in-frame clones, though not all of them. Here the sample spans fewer than 85,000 clones, 80% being singletons. The sequences come from CD4+ T cells from blood, collected 12 months after liver transplant. Receptors were obtained from a human patient who received a liver transplant. Some T cells may be the graft donor's. Both conserved end residues are part of each CDR3. D genes are given only for firm matches. A clone size is listed for some rows: how often the clone was seen (once, few, many), or a class if it is expanded.

d_gene	abundance	v_gene	j_gene	CDR3nt	CDR3aa
TRBD2	NA	TRBV7-6	TRBJ2-3	TGTGCCAGCAGCGCCCGGGGGGGGGTGAATTGGGCAGATACGCAGTATTTT	CASSARGGVNWADTQYF
NA	NA	TRBV5-1	TRBJ2-7	TGCGCCAGCAGCTTGGTCGGTGATTCCTACGAGCAGTACTTC	CASSLVGDSYEQYF
NA	NA	TRBV14	TRBJ1-1	TGTGCCAGCAGCTCAGGGTTGAACACTGAAGCTTTCTTT	CASSSGLNTEAFF
NA	NA	TRBV5-1	TRBJ2-5	TGCGCCAGCAGAACGGGGGAGACCCAGTACTTC	CASRTGETQYF
NA	NA	TRBV27	TRBJ2-2	TGTGCCAGCGGGGTCTCAGGACGTGTCACCGGGGAGCTGTTTTTT	CASGVSGRVTGELFF
TRBD1	NA	TRBV5-8	TRBJ1-5	TGTGCCAGCAGCTTCGGACAGGGGCGCGGTATCAATCAGCCCCAGCATTTT	CASSFGQGRGINQPQHF
TRBD2	NA	TRBV19	TRBJ2-1	TGTGCCAGTACCACAAGTATATGGGTAGGGGGACTAGCGACCAATGAGCAGTTCTTC	CASTTSIWVGGLATNEQFF
NA	NA	TRBV18	TRBJ2-3	TGTGCCAGCTCACCACCTAGCAGGGAAGGTGGCACAGATACGCAGTATTTT	CASSPPSREGGTDTQYF
NA	NA	TRBV6-6	TRBJ1-3	TGTGCCAGCAGTTCCGTAATCTCTGGAAACACCATATATTTT	CASSSVISGNTIYF
NA	once	TRBV5-8	TRBJ2-1	TGTGCCAGCAGCCGAAGTAGGGTTGAGCAGTTCTTC	CASSRSRVEQFF
NA	NA	TRBV5-1	TRBJ2-5	TGCGCCAGCACTCTTAGTAGTCGGGAGACCCAGTACTTC	CASTLSSRETQYF
TRBD1	NA	TRBV6-5	TRBJ1-2	TGTGCCAGCAGTCCAGCAGGACAGGGAAATGGCTACACCTTC	CASSPAGQGNGYTF
NA	NA	TRBV19	TRBJ1-5	TGTGCCAGTAGTTCGGCAGGCGGTGGACAGCCCCAGCATTTT	CASSSAGGGQPQHF
NA	NA	TRBV18	TRBJ1-1	TGTGCCAGCTCACCACTCTCTCAGGACACTGAAGCTTTCTTT	CASSPLSQDTEAFF
NA	NA	TRBV5-1	TRBJ2-1	TGCGCCAGCAGAGGGGCGGGGGAGCAGTTCTTC	CASRGAGEQFF
NA	NA	TRBV9	TRBJ1-1	TGTGCCAGCAGCGCCCGCGGGGGGAGGGGGAACACTGAAGCTTTCTTT	CASSARGGRGNTEAFF
NA	few	TRBV2	TRBJ1-2	TGTGCCAGCAGCCGGGACATACTCTATGGCTACACCTTC	CASSRDILYGYTF
TRBD2	NA	TRBV14	TRBJ2-3	TGTGCCAGCAGCCAACTAAGCGGGAGACAGGCAGATACGCAGTATTTT	CASSQLSGRQADTQYF
NA	NA	TRBV2	TRBJ2-1	TGTGCCAGCAGTGCGGTCACTGAGCAGTTCTTC	CASSAVTEQFF
NA	few	TRBV2	TRBJ1-5	TGTGCCAGCAAAGGGCAGGGCGGAGTGGAAGGTCAGCCCCAGCATTTT	CASKGQGGVEGQPQHF
TRBD1	NA	TRBV15	TRBJ1-5	TGTGCCACCAGCAGAGATACCGGGACAGATAGCAATCAGCCCCAGCATTTT	CATSRDTGTDSNQPQHF
NA	NA	TRBV7-3	TRBJ2-5	TGTGCCAGCAGCCCGACCCGGGACTTTCAGACCCAGTACTTC	CASSPTRDFQTQYF
TRBD1	NA	TRBV5-1	TRBJ1-4	TGCGCCAGCAGCCCCCGACAGGGAAGGGGAGAAAAACTGTTTTTT	CASSPRQGRGEKLFF
NA	NA	TRBV30	TRBJ2-1	TGTGCCTGGAGTGTCCCCGGAGACTTTTACAATGAGCAGTTCTTC	CAWSVPGDFYNEQFF
TRBD1	few	TRBV28	TRBJ2-7	TGTGCCAGCAGTTCGAGGGGGACAGGGTACGAGCAGTACTTC	CASSSRGTGYEQYF
NA	NA	TRBV7-2	TRBJ1-5	TGTGCCAGCAGCTTAGGCGAGTTTCTGACCTCTCAGCCCCAGCATTTT	CASSLGEFLTSQPQHF
NA	NA	TRBV19	TRBJ1-1	TGTGCCAGTAGTCCGCCGGTAGGCACTGAAGCTTTCTTT	CASSPPVGTEAFF
NA	few	TRBV28	TRBJ1-3	TGTGCCAGCAGTTTCACGGGGAGCTCTGGAAACACCATATATTTT	CASSFTGSSGNTIYF
NA	NA	TRBV2	TRBJ2-1	TGTGCCAGCAGACCCCCATTAGTCGCTGGGGCCGATGAGCAGTTCTTC	CASRPPLVAGADEQFF
NA	few	TRBV5-4	TRBJ2-7	TGTGCCAGCAGCGAAGGGGGATTTTCCTACGAGCAGTACTTC	CASSEGGFSYEQYF
NA	NA	TRBV19	TRBJ2-3	TGTGCCACCCACCCCGGGACGGCCTTCACAGCTAGCACAGATACGCAGTATTTT	CATHPGTAFTASTDTQYF
NA	NA	TRBV6-5	TRBJ2-5	TGTGCCAGCAGCCCCTGGGCCGGGACCCAGTACTTC	CASSPWAGTQYF
TRBD1	NA	TRBV28	TRBJ1-1	TGTGCCAGCAGTATAGGAGGGGGCGCCCGTAGGACTGAAGCTTTCTTT	CASSIGGGARRTEAFF
NA	NA	TRBV28	TRBJ1-5	TGTGCCAGCAGTTTAGTAGGGAATAGCAATCAGCCCCAGCATTTT	CASSLVGNSNQPQHF
NA	few	TRBV6-6	TRBJ1-5	TGTGCCAGCGGTGGGGCCTATCAGCCCCAGCATTTT	CASGGAYQPQHF
TRBD2	NA	TRBV11-2	TRBJ2-1	TGTGCCAGCAGCTTAGCGTTACTAGCGAGCAATGAGCAGTTCTTC	CASSLALLASNEQFF
NA	NA	TRBV10-2	TRBJ2-2	TGCGCCAGCAGGCCTACGAACACCGGGGAGCTGTTTTTT	CASRPTNTGELFF
NA	NA	TRBV2	TRBJ2-5	TGTGCCAGCGGCTCCCAGGGACACCAAGAGACCCAGTACTTC	CASGSQGHQETQYF
TRBD2	few	TRBV5-1	TRBJ2-7	TGCGCCAGCAGCTACTTCGGACTAGCGGGAGATGGCGAGCAGTACTTC	CASSYFGLAGDGEQYF
TRBD2	few	TRBV19	TRBJ2-3	TGTGCCAGTAGCGGGACTAGCGGGAGCACAGATACGCAGTATTTT	CASSGTSGSTDTQYF
TRBD1	NA	TRBV6-1	TRBJ1-1	TGTGCCAGCAAAACAGGGGTCGAGCTGAACACTGAAGCTTTCTTT	CASKTGVELNTEAFF
NA	NA	TRBV6-1	TRBJ2-5	TGTGCCAGCAGCGCCTCTCCCGACAGTCAAGAGACCCAGTACTTC	CASSASPDSQETQYF
NA	NA	TRBV30	TRBJ2-7	TGTGCCTGGAGGGTACATGGAAGCTCCTACGAGCAGTACTTC	CAWRVHGSSYEQYF
NA	NA	TRBV18	TRBJ1-4	TGTGCCAGCTCATCGGGTGGGCAGCCAAATGAAAAACTGTTTTTT	CASSSGGQPNEKLFF
NA	NA	TRBV11-2	TRBJ2-5	TGTGCCAGCAGCTTAGACGGTCCTTCCCAAGAGACCCAGTACTTC	CASSLDGPSQETQYF
NA	NA	TRBV7-9	TRBJ1-1	TGTGCCAGCAGCCGCGGACAGAACACTGAAGCTTTCTTT	CASSRGQNTEAFF
NA	NA	TRBV7-2	TRBJ1-2	TGTGCCAGCACCTGGGGGGGGTCTGGACACACCTTC	CASTWGGSGHTF
NA	NA	TRBV5-4	TRBJ2-3	TGTGCCAGCAGCCCGGACTTAGCCACAGATACGCAGTATTTT	CASSPDLATDTQYF
NA	NA	TRBV7-2	TRBJ1-2	TGTGCCAGCAGCGCCTACAGGGAGGGCGGCTACACCTTC	CASSAYREGGYTF
NA	NA	TRBV18	TRBJ2-7	TGTGCCAGCTCACCACGGGTGCAGGGTCGGACCCCTTACGAGCAGTACTTC	CASSPRVQGRTPYEQYF
NA	NA	TRBV7-2	TRBJ2-4	TGTGCCAGCAGCTTAGCGACAAAAAACATTCAGTACTTC	CASSLATKNIQYF